This TCR beta chain was recovered during a study of response to subunit inactivated influenza vaccine. TCRdb recomputed calls from the RT-PCR reads with MiXCR, one row per CDR3 protein. In the table there are over 800,000 distinct CDR3 sequences, 21% of which are singletons. Germline-derived CDR1 and CDR2 are SGHTA and FQGTGA. The CDR3 spans 13 residues. Between the trimmed V and J ends, which lost 5 bases and 4 bases, there was a span of 10 bases. This clonotype was picked up a small number of times. The antigen is not known. The study, taken as a whole, reports: New T cells are recruited in small numbers by each seasonal influenza vaccination, according to the authors' suggestion.

Sequences were derived from PBMCs from blood, sampled 5 to 6 days after vaccination. This TCR derives from a man aged 45-60 years who received an inactivated influenza vaccine. J is TRBJ2-3 and V is TRBV7-3; the D is unclear. The CDR3 here is CASSPYPPDTQYF. CDR3 nucleotide sequence: TGTGCCAGCAGCCCCTATCCCCCAGATACGCAGTATTTT.